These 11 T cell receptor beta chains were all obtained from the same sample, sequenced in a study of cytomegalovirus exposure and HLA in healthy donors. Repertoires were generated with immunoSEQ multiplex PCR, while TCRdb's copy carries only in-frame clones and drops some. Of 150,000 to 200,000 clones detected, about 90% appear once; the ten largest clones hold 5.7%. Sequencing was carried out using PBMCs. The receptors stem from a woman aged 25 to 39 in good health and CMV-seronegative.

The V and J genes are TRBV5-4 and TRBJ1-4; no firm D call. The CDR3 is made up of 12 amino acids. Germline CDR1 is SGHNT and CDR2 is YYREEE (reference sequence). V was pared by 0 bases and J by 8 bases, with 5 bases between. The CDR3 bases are TGTGCCAGCAGCTTGGGGGGAGAAAAACTGTTTTTT. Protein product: CASSLGGEKLFF.

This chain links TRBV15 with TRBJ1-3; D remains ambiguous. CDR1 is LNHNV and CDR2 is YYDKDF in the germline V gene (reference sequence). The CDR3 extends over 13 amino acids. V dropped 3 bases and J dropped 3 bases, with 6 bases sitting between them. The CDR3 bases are TGTGCCACCAGCAGGTCAGATGGAAACACCATATATTTT. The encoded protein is CATSRSDGNTIYF.

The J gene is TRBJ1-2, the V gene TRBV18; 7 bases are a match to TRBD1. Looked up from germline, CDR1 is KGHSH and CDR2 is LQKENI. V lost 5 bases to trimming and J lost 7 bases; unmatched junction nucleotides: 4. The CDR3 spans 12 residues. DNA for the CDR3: TGTGCCAGCTCAACCGGACAGGTTGGCTACACCTTC. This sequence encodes CASSTGQVGYTF.

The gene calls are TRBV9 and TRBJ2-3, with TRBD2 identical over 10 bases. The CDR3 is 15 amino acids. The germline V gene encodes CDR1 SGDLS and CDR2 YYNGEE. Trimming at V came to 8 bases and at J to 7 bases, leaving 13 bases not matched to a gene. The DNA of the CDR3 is TGTGCCAGTGCCCCAGCGGGAGGGCCCGTGTATACGCAGTATTTT. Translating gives CASAPAGGPVYTQYF.

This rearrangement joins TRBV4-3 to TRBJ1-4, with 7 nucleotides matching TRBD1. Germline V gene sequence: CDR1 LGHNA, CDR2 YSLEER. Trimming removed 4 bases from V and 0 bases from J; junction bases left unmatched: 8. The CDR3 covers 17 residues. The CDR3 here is CASSPLGGSATNEKLFF. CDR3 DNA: TGCGCCAGCAGCCCATTAGGGGGCTCTGCAACTAATGAAAAACTGTTTTTT.

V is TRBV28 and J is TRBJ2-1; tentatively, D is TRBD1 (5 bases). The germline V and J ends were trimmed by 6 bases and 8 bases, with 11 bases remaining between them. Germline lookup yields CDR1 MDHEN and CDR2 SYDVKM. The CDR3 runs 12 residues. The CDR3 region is CASSDDSYEQFF. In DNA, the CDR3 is TGTGCCAGCAGCGACGACAGCTATGAGCAGTTCTTC.

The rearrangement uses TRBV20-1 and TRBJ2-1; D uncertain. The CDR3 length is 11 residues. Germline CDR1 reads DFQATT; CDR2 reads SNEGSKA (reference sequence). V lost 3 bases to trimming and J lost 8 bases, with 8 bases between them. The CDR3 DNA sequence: TGCAGTGCTAGCATAGTAGATGAGCAGTTCTTC. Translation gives CSASIVDEQFF.

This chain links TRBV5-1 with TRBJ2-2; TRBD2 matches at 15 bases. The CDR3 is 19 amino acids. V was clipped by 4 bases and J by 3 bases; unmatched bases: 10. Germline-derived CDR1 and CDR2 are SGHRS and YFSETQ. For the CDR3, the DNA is TGCGCCAGCAGCCCGCACGGACTAGCGGGAGGGCCGGACACCGGGGAGCTGTTTTTT. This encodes CASSPHGLAGGPDTGELFF.

CDR3 sequence (DNA): TGTGCCAGCAGCCAAGGAGGGACAGGGTCCCGAACTAATAATTCACCCCTCCACTTT. Protein: CASSQGGTGSRTNNSPLHF. This chain uses TRBV14 with TRBJ1-6; 9 positions agree with TRBD1. The CDR3 extends over 19 amino acids. The V gene end was trimmed by 1 base and the J gene end by 5 bases; junction bases not matched to a gene: 12. Germline V gene sequence: CDR1 SGHDN, CDR2 FVKESK.

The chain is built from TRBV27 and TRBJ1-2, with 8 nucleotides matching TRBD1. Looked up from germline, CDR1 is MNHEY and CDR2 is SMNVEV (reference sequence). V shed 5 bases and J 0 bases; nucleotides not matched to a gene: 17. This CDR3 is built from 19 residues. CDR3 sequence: CASSRRLDRGFNANYGYTF. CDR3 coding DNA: TGTGCCAGCAGTCGTCGGCTTGACAGGGGCTTTAATGCTAACTATGGCTACACCTTC.

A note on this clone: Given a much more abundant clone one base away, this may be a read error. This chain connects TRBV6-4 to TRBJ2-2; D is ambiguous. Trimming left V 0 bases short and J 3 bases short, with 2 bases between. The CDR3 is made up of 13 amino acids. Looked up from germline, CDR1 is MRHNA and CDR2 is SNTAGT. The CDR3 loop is CASSDSDTGELFF. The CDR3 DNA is TGTGCCAGCAGTGACTCGGACACCGGGGAGCTGTTTTTT.